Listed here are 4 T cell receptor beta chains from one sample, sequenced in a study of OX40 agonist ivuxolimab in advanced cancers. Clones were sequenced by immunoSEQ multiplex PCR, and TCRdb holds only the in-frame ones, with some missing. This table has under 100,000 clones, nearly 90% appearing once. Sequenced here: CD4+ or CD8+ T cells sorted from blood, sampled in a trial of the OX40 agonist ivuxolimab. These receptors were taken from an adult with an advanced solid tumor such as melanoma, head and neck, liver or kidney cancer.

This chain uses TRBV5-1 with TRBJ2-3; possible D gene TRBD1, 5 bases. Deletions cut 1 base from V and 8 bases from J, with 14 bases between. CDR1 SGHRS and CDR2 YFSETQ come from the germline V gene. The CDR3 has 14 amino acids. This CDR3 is CASSLSGGARTQYF. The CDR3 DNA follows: TGCGCCAGCAGCTTGTCGGGTGGGGCCCGTACGCAGTATTTT.

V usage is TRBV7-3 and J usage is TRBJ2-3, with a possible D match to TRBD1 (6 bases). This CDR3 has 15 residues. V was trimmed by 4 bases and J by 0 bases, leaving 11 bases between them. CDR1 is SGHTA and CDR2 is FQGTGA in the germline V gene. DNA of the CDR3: TGTGCCAGCAGCTGGACAGTCTCTAGCACAGATACGCAGTATTTT. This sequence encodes CASSWTVSSTDTQYF. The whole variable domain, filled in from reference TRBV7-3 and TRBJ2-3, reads GAGVSQTPSNKVTEKGKYVELRCDPISGHTALYWYRQSLGQGPEFLIYFQGTGAADDSGLPNDRFFAVRPEGSVSTLKIQRTERGDSAVYLCASSWTVSSTDTQYFGPGTRLTVL.

This CDR3 reads CSVEGGLASSYEQYF. CDR3 DNA: TGCAGCGTTGAAGGGGGGCTGGCGAGCTCCTACGAGCAGTACTTC. The chain combines TRBV29-1 with TRBJ2-7; possible D gene TRBD1, 6 bases. CDR1 is SQVTM, CDR2 ANQGSEA, per germline. The V and J ends lost 1 base and 0 bases respectively, with 13 bases between them. There are 15 residues in the CDR3.

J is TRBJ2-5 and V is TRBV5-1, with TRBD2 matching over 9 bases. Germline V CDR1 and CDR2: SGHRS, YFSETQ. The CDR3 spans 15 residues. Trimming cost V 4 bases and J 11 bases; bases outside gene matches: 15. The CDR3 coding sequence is TGCGCCAGCAGCCCCGGAGGGGCGGGGGGGCCGCTACAGTACTTC. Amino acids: CASSPGGAGGPLQYF.